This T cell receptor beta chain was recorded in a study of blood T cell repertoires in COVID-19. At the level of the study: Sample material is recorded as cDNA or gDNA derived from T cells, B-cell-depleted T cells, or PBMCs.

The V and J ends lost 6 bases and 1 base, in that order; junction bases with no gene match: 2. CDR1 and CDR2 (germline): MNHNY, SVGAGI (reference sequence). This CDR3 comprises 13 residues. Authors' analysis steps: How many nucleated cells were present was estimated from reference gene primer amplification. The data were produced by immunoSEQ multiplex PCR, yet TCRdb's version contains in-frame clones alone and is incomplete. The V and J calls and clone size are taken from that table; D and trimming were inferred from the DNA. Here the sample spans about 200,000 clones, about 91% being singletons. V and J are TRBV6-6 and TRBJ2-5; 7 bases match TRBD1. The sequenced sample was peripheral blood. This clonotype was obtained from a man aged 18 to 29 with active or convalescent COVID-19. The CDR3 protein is CASRWTGQETQYF. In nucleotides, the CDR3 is TGTGCCAGCAGATGGACAGGCCAAGAGACCCAGTACTTC.